The 16 T cell receptor beta chains listed next were all sequenced from one sample in a study of response to subunit inactivated influenza vaccine. TCRdb processed the RT-PCR reads anew with MiXCR; each CDR3 protein has one entry. In the table there are around 190,000 distinct CDR3 sequences, about 15% of which are singletons. The specimen comprised CD8+ T cells sorted from PBMCs, sampled more than 4 days after vaccination. All receptors derive from a man in his fifties who received an inactivated influenza vaccine.

This clonotype showed up just a few times. This chain joins TRBV2 and TRBJ2-3; 9 nucleotides agree with TRBD1. V lost 4 bases and J lost 2; bases outside the gene matches: 7. Per germline, CDR1 SNHLY and CDR2 FYNNEI. The CDR3 is made up of 16 amino acids. The CDR3 loop is CASSARDRVYTDTQYF. The CDR3 region has the DNA TGTGCCAGCAGTGCGAGGGACAGGGTTTACACAGATACGCAGTATTTT.

V and J are TRBV4-1 and TRBJ1-3, with D possibly being TRBD1 (5 bases). V shed 3 bases and J shed 4 bases, with 16 bases lying between them. The germline CDR1 and CDR2 sequences are MGHRA and YSYEKL. This CDR3 contains 16 residues. CDR3 sequence reads: CASSQVGGGGGNTIYF. CDR3 in DNA: TGCGCCAGCAGCCAGGTGGGCGGGGGAGGAGGAAACACCATATATTTT.

This clonotype was found a few times. The chain joins TRBV30 to TRBJ2-1; D is undetermined. This CDR3 region has 16 residues. Per the germline V gene, CDR1 is GTSNPN and CDR2 is SVGIG (reference sequence). The V and J ends lost 3 bases and 0 bases respectively, with 15 bases between them. The CDR3: CAWSALPRSSYNEQFF. Here the CDR3 DNA reads TGTGCCTGGAGCGCCCTGCCCCGCAGCTCCTACAATGAGCAGTTCTTC.

This clonotype is labeled medium-sized. The chain employs TRBV12-3 or TRBV12-4 and TRBJ1-5; D ambiguous. V was cut by 4 bases and J by 3 bases, with 16 bases left in between. This CDR3 is 16 amino acids long. CDR3 in amino acids: CASSYEALSHNQPQHF. DNA of the CDR3: TGTGCCAGCAGTTATGAGGCCCTATCCCACAATCAGCCCCAGCATTTT.

This clonotype was recorded at least ten times. The rearrangement joins TRBV7-8 to TRBJ1-1, with D perhaps matching TRBD1 (5 bases). The CDR3 runs 15 residues. Germline V CDR1 and CDR2: SGHVS, FQNEAQ. V was pared by 2 bases and J by 0 bases, with 10 bases between. As DNA, the CDR3 is TGTGCCAGCAGCTTAACAGGCAACATGAACACTGAAGCTTTCTTT. Its protein product is CASSLTGNMNTEAFF.

This clonotype was seen ten or more times. The V call is TRBV12-3 or TRBV12-4, the J call TRBJ2-3; 7 nucleotides line up with TRBD2. Losses at the gene ends were 4 bases for V and 6 bases for J; bases not matched to a gene: 7. This CDR3 comprises 14 residues. The CDR3 sequence: CASSSPNSGDTQYF. The CDR3 DNA is TGTGCCAGCAGTTCCCCCAATAGCGGGGATACGCAGTATTTT.

This clonotype was picked up a small number of times. The chain couples TRBV11-3 to TRBJ2-1; D might be TRBD2 (6 bases). CDR3 length: 16 amino acids. Germline values: CDR1 SGHNT, CDR2 YENEEA. Trimming took 1 base from V and 7 from J, leaving 17 bases between them. CDR3 nucleotides: TGTGCCAGCAGCTTAGGAACCGGGAGTTGGCCGAATGAGCAGTTCTTC. Its translation: CASSLGTGSWPNEQFF.

There are a few counts of this clonotype. V usage is TRBV7-2 and J usage is TRBJ2-2, with TRBD2 matching over 10 bases. Looked up from germline, CDR1 is SGHTA and CDR2 is FQGNSA. The V segment lost 5 bases and the J segment 5 bases; nucleotides outside the gene matches: 8. The CDR3 is 16 residues long. CDR3: CASSPPLAGATGELFF. In DNA form, the CDR3 reads TGTGCCAGCAGCCCTCCCCTAGCGGGGGCTACCGGGGAGCTGTTTTTT.

The chain couples TRBV12-3 or TRBV12-4 to TRBJ2-5; unclear D gene. V shed 3 bases and J shed 9 bases, with 11 bases lying between them. The CDR3 covers 12 residues. DNA of the CDR3: TGTGCCAGCAGTTTTTCCGGGTCGGCCCAGTACTTC. It specifies CASSFSGSAQYF.

This chain links TRBV6-5 with TRBJ2-7; TRBD2 matches 7 bases. The CDR3 has 15 amino acids. V shed 2 bases and J 4 bases; nucleotides not matched to a gene: 8. The V gene's germline CDR1 is MNHEY and CDR2 SVGAGI. CDR3 sequence reads: CASSYAGVGRYEQYF. DNA for the CDR3: TGTGCCAGCAGTTACGCGGGGGTTGGACGTTACGAGCAGTACTTC.

This clonotype was counted at least ten times. The chain links TRBV12-3 or TRBV12-4 to TRBJ2-3, with a possible D match to TRBD1 (6 bases). The ends were cut back, 1 base at V and 6 bases at J, with 11 bases in the middle. CDR3 size: 14 residues. The CDR3 bases are TGTGCCAGCAGTTTAGTTCAGGGGATGGATACGCAGTATTTT. Encoded protein: CASSLVQGMDTQYF.

The rearrangement joins TRBV6-5 to TRBJ1-2; D gene unclear. This CDR3 has 16 residues. The V and J ends lost 4 bases and 2 bases respectively, with 17 bases between them. The germline CDR1 and CDR2 sequences are MNHEY and SVGAGI. The CDR3 loop is CASSSANSARNYGYTF. CDR3 nucleotides: TGTGCCAGCAGTTCAGCTAACTCCGCTAGGAACTATGGCTACACCTTC.

This clonotype was seen only a few times. The chain has TRBV4-3 and TRBJ2-1, with 13 bases aligning to TRBD2. Trimming cost V 2 bases and J 3 bases; bases outside gene matches: 7. Germline V CDR1 and CDR2: LGHNA, YSLEER. CDR3 length equals 18 residues. The CDR3 coding sequence is TGCGCCAGCAGCCAAACTAGCGGGGGGGCTACATTCTACAATGAGCAGTTCTTC. It is translated as CASSQTSGGATFYNEQFF.

There are many counts of this clonotype. The chain links TRBV6-2 or TRBV6-3 to TRBJ2-3; tentative D call: TRBD2 (5 bases). The CDR3 is 15 residues long. Between the trimmed V and J ends, which lost 2 bases and 0 bases, there was a span of 9 bases. Germline V gene lookup returns CDR1 MNHEY and CDR2 SVGEGT. The CDR3 spells CASSYRERSTDTQYF. In DNA, the CDR3 is TGTGCCAGCAGTTACAGGGAGCGGAGCACAGATACGCAGTATTTT.

This clonotype was counted a few times. The gene calls are TRBV28 and TRBJ2-7; maybe TRBD1 (5 bases). The CDR3 has 15 residues. Between the trimmed V and J ends, which lost 5 bases and 3 bases, there was a span of 17 bases. Looked up from germline, CDR1 is MDHEN and CDR2 is SYDVKM. The CDR3 nucleotides read TGTGCCAGCAGTCCGAAACTCGCAGGGAACTACGAGCAGTACTTC. It translates to CASSPKLAGNYEQYF.

This clonotype was seen at least ten times. The gene calls are TRBV5-1 and TRBJ2-3; perhaps TRBD1 as D (5 bases). Germline loops: CDR1 SGHRS, CDR2 YFSETQ. This CDR3 contains 16 residues. Deletions cut 0 bases from V and 0 bases from J, with 11 bases between. Here the CDR3 DNA reads TGCGCCAGCAGCTTGGAGGACACTACTAGCACAGATACGCAGTATTTT. Amino acids: CASSLEDTTSTDTQYF. Full variable domain (rest looked up from reference TRBV5-1 and TRBJ2-3): KAGVTQTPRYLIKTRGQQVTLSCSPISGHRSVSWYQQTPGQGLQFLFEYFSETQRNKGNFPGRFSGRQFSNSRSEMNVSTLELGDSALYLCASSLEDTTSTDTQYFGPGTRLTVL.